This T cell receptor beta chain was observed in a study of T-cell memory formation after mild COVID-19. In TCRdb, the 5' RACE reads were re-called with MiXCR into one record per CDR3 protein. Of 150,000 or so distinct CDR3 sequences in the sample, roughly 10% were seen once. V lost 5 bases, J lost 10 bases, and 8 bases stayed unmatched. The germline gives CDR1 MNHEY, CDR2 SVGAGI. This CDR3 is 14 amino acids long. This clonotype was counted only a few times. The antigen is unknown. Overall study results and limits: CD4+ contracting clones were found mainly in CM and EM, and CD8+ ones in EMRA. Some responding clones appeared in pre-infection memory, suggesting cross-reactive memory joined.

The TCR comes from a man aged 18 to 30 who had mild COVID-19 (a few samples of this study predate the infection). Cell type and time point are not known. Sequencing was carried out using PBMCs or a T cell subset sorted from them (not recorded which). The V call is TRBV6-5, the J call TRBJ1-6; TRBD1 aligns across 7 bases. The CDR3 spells CASSRRQGLSPLHF. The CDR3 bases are TGTGCCAGCAGTAGACGACAGGGACTATCACCCCTCCACTTT.